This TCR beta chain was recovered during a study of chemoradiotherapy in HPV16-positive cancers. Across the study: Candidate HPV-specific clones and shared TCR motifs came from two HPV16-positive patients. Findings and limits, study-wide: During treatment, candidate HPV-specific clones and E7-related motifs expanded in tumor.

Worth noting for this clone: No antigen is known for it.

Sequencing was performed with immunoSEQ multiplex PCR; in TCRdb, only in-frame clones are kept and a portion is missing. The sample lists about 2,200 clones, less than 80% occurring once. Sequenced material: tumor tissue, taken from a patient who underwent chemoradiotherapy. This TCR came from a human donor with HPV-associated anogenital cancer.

DNA for the CDR3: TGTGCCAGCAGCTTGGGTCTAGGAAACACCATATATTTT. Its translation is CASSLGLGNTIYF. The chain is built from TRBV11-3 and TRBJ1-3; D gene unclear. V was clipped by 3 bases and J by 4 bases, with 7 bases between them. In germline, CDR1 is SGHNT, CDR2 YENEEA. The CDR3 has 13 amino acids.